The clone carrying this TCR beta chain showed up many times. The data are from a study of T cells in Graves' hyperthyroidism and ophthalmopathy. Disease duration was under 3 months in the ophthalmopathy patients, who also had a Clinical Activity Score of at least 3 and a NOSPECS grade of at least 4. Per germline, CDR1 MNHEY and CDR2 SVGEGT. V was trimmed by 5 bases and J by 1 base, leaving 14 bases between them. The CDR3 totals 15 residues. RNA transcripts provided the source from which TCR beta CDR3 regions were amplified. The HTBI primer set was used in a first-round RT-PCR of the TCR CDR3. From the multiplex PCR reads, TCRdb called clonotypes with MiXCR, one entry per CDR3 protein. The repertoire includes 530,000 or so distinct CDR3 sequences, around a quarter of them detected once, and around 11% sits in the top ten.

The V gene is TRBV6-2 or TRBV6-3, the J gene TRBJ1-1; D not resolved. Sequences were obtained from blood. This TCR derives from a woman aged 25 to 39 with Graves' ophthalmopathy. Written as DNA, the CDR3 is TGTGCCAGCAGTCCGTCGGACGGAGGGAACACTGAAGCTTTCTTT. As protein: CASSPSDGGNTEAFF.